The 11 T cell receptor beta chains in this list originate from one sample, sequenced in a study of PD-1 and CTLA-4 blockade in melanoma. The assay was immunoSEQ multiplex PCR, and TCRdb's table has in-frame clones only and misses some. The sample yields approximately 17,000 clones, 73% seen once. Sequencing was performed on CD8+ T cells from peripheral blood, taken before anti-PD-1 treatment. The receptors stem from a human donor with melanoma.

This clone was counted between two and nine times. The chain links TRBV29-1 to TRBJ2-5; TRBD2 agrees at 11 bases. This CDR3 contains 13 residues. Per the germline V gene, CDR1 is SQVTM and CDR2 is ANQGSEA. V was clipped by 6 bases and J by 5 bases; unmatched bases: 5. The CDR3 DNA reads as TGCAGCGTACTACTAGCGGGAGTGGAGACCCAGTACTTC. As protein: CSVLLAGVETQYF.

This clone was counted a few times. The CDR3 DNA reads TGTGCCAGCAGCCAAGATACTCACGGAGCGGCTGCCTACGAGCAGTACTTC. This translates into CASSQDTHGAAAYEQYF. V and J are TRBV3-1 (or the pseudogene TRBV3-2) and TRBJ2-7; D possibly corresponds to TRBD2 (5 bases). The V end lost 0 bases, the J end lost 2 bases, and 17 bases lay between the germline ends. CDR1 is LGHDT, CDR2 YNNKEL, per germline (reference sequence). The CDR3 covers 17 residues.

The chain carries TRBV6-6 and TRBJ2-4; D gene unclear. Germline CDR1 reads MNHNY; CDR2 reads SVGAGI (reference sequence). The V gene lost 2 bases and the J gene lost 5 bases, with 13 bases spanning the gap. This CDR3 comprises 15 residues. CDR3 amino acids: CASSYVDSNQNIQYF. CDR3 in DNA: TGTGCCAGCAGTTACGTGGATTCCAATCAAAACATTCAGTACTTC.

This clone was seen a single time. The chain joins TRBV6-1 to TRBJ1-1; no clear D. Germline CDR1 reads MNHNS; CDR2 reads SASEGT. The CDR3 is 13 amino acids. V was shortened by 3 bases and J by 0 bases, with 5 bases between the two germline ends. This chain's CDR3 is CASSDSLNTEAFF. The DNA for the CDR3 is TGTGCCAGCAGTGATTCGTTGAACACTGAAGCTTTCTTT.

The chain uses TRBV5-1 and TRBJ2-5; no firm D call. Trimming stripped 6 bases from V and 3 bases from J, with 12 bases between. The CDR3 has 13 amino acids. Germline CDR1 is SGHRS and CDR2 is YFSETQ. The CDR3 loop reads CASTWESEETQYF. CDR3 DNA: TGCGCCAGCACCTGGGAATCAGAAGAGACCCAGTACTTC.

V and J are TRBV14 and TRBJ2-2, with D unresolved. With 3 bases removed from V and 6 bases from J, the gap between germline ends came to 5 bases. This CDR3 is built from 12 residues. CDR1 SGHDN and CDR2 FVKESK come from the germline V gene. The CDR3 loop is CASSQGSGELFF. The CDR3 DNA follows: TGTGCCAGCAGCCAGGGCTCCGGGGAGCTGTTTTTT.

V gene TRBV7-2 combines with J gene TRBJ1-1; D unresolved. Trimming took 6 bases from V and 1 from J, leaving 9 bases between them. Germline CDR1 and CDR2: SGHTA and FQGNSA. CDR3 length: 13 amino acids. CDR3 in amino acids: CASRQWRNTEAFF. The CDR3 DNA is TGTGCCAGCAGACAATGGAGGAACACTGAAGCTTTCTTT. Filled out from reference TRBV7-2 and TRBJ1-1, the complete variable domain reads GAGVSQSPSNKVTEKGKDVELRCDPISGHTALYWYRQSLGQGLEFLIYFQGNSAPDKSGLPSDRFSAERTGGSVSTLTIQRTQQEDSAVYLCASRQWRNTEAFFGQGTRLTVV.

This clone was counted between two and nine times. The chain recombines TRBV3-1 (or the pseudogene TRBV3-2) with TRBJ2-7; D gene unclear. The CDR3 totals 15 residues. V lost 4 bases to trimming and J lost 0 bases, with 13 bases between them. The germline V gene encodes CDR1 LGHDT and CDR2 YNNKEL (reference sequence). The CDR3 DNA follows: TGTGCCAGCAGCCCGTCGGCGTTCAGCTCCTACGAGCAGTACTTC. Its translation: CASSPSAFSSYEQYF.

The genes are TRBV12-3 or TRBV12-4 and TRBJ2-7; 9 bases align to TRBD1. V shed 3 bases, J shed 5 bases, and the junction held 2 bases outside the gene matches. This CDR3 has 13 residues. Here the CDR3 DNA reads TGTGCCAGCAGTTTGACAGGGGGAGACGAGCAGTACTTC. The encoded protein is CASSLTGGDEQYF.

The V and J genes are TRBV9 and TRBJ2-6, with TRBD1 matching 7 bases. The length of the CDR3 is 16 residues. CDR1 is SGDLS and CDR2 is YYNGEE in the germline V gene. V lost 2 bases and J lost 2; bases outside the gene matches: 4. The CDR3 is CASSVFTGAGANVLTF. CDR3 DNA sequence: TGTGCCAGCAGCGTTTTTACAGGGGCTGGGGCCAACGTCCTGACTTTC. The full variable domain, completed using reference TRBV9 and TRBJ2-6, is DSGVTQTPKHLITATGQRVTLRCSPRSGDLSVYWYQQSLDQGLQFLIQYYNGEERAKGNILERFSAQQFPDLHSELNLSSLELGDSALYFCASSVFTGAGANVLTFGAGSRLTVL.

Written as DNA, the CDR3 is TGTGCCAGCAGCGGTAGGACTGTGTATGGCTACACCTTC. It is translated as CASSGRTVYGYTF. The V call is TRBV3-1 (or the pseudogene TRBV3-2), the J call TRBJ1-2, with D unresolved. V lost 5 bases to trimming and J lost 5 bases, with 12 bases between them. The CDR3 runs to 13 residues. Per the germline V gene, CDR1 is LGHDT and CDR2 is YNNKEL (reference sequence).